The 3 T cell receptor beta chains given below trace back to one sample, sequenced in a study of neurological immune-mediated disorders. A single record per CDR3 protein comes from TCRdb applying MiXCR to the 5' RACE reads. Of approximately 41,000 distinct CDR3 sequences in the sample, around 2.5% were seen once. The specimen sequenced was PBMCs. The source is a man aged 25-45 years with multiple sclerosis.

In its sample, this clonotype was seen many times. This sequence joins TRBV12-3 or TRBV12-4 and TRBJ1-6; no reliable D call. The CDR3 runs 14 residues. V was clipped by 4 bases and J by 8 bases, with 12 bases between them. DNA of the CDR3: TGTGCCAGCAGTTCTAAGGGAACGGATTCACCCCTCCACTTT. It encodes CASSSKGTDSPLHF.

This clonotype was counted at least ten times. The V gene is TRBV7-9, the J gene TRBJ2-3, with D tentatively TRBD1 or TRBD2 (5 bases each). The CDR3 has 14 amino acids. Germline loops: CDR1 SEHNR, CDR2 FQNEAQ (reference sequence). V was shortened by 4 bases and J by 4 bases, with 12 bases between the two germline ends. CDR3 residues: CASSSGGAADTQYF. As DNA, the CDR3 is TGTGCCAGCAGCTCTGGGGGTGCGGCAGATACGCAGTATTTT.

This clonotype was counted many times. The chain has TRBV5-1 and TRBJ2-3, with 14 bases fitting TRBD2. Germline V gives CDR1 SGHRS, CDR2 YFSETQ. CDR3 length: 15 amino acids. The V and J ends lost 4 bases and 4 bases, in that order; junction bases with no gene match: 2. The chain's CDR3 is CASSPGLAGADTQYF. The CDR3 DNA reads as TGCGCCAGCAGCCCGGGACTAGCGGGAGCAGATACGCAGTATTTT.